These 27 T cell receptor beta chains were all obtained from the same sample, sequenced in a study of cytomegalovirus exposure and HLA in healthy donors. 13 Jbeta primers and 60 Vbeta primers were used for the PCR. Profiling relied on immunoSEQ multiplex PCR, and the TCRdb table lists in-frame clones only, not all of them. The repertoire consists of roughly 180,000 clones, with around 84% occurring once and the leading ten covering 1%. Sequencing was done on a sample of PBMCs. These receptors all come from a boy aged 2-9 years in good health and CMV-seronegative.

This clone was recorded a few times. The chain has TRBV6-1 and TRBJ1-4, with 9 bases aligning to TRBD1. The germline V gene encodes CDR1 MNHNS and CDR2 SASEGT. There are 14 residues in the CDR3. With 6 bases clipped from V and 8 bases from J, the junction kept 7 bases outside the gene matches. CDR3 sequence reads: CASRDTGGGEKLFF. The CDR3 DNA reads as TGTGCCAGCAGAGACACAGGGGGCGGCGAAAAACTGTTTTTT.

The table lists this clone with a few counts. The rearrangement joins TRBV11-2 to TRBJ1-4; maybe TRBD1 (5 bases). Trimming took off 5 bases at V and 6 bases at J, with 16 bases between the two ends. Germline V lookup: CDR1 SGHAT, CDR2 FQNNGV. The CDR3 consists of 15 residues. CDR3 nucleotides: TGTGCCAGCAGCCGGGCCCGGGGGGTTGATGAAAAACTGTTTTTT. Amino acid sequence: CASSRARGVDEKLFF.

As concerns this clone: The same CDR3 can be traced to other DNA sequences in this sample. The chain combines TRBV5-1 with TRBJ2-3; possible D gene TRBD1, 6 bases. V was clipped by 0 bases and J by 1 base, with 6 bases between them. CDR3 length equals 14 residues. Looked up from germline, CDR1 is SGHRS and CDR2 is YFSETQ. As DNA, the CDR3 is TGCGCCAGCAGCTTGGCAGGGGGCACAGATACGCAGTATTTT. It encodes CASSLAGGTDTQYF. Looking up the rest from reference TRBV5-1 and TRBJ2-3 gives the full variable domain: KAGVTQTPRYLIKTRGQQVTLSCSPISGHRSVSWYQQTPGQGLQFLFEYFSETQRNKGNFPGRFSGRQFSNSRSEMNVSTLELGDSALYLCASSLAGGTDTQYFGPGTRLTVL.

On this clone itself: Other DNA sequences of this sample code for an identical CDR3. The V call is TRBV28, the J call TRBJ1-5; 7 nucleotides line up with TRBD1. CDR1 and CDR2 from the germline V gene are MDHEN and SYDVKM. The CDR3 covers 14 residues. V shed 2 bases and J 5 bases; nucleotides not matched to a gene: 3. CDR3 nucleotides: TGTGCCAGCAGTTTACGACAGGGACATCAGCCCCAGCATTTT. Amino acids: CASSLRQGHQPQHF. Drawing the rest from reference TRBV28 and TRBJ1-5, the complete variable domain is DVKVTQSSRYLVKRTGEKVFLECVQDMDHENMFWYRQDPGLGLRLIYFSYDVKMKEKGDIPEGYSVSREKKERFSLILESASTNQTSMYLCASSLRQGHQPQHFGDGTRLSIL.

Concerning this clone: Other DNA sequences of this sample code for an identical CDR3. The V and J genes are TRBV25-1 and TRBJ1-2, with D possibly TRBD1 on 5 matching bases. CDR1 is MGHDK, CDR2 SYGVNS, per germline. This CDR3 contains 12 residues. Trimming removed 2 bases at V and 4 bases at J, with 5 bases between. CDR3 region: CASSEQGYGYTF. The DNA of the CDR3 is TGTGCCAGCAGTGAACAGGGCTATGGCTACACCTTC.

J is TRBJ2-1 and V is TRBV28; D might be TRBD2 (6 bases). V was clipped by 4 bases and J by 4 bases, with 17 bases between them. Per germline, CDR1 MDHEN and CDR2 SYDVKM. This CDR3 has 16 amino acids. The CDR3 DNA sequence: TGTGCCAGCAGTTCCCTTGGGACTCGAACTTACAATGAGCAGTTCTTC. This codes for CASSSLGTRTYNEQFF.

The chain has TRBV6-1 and TRBJ2-1; 7 positions match TRBD2. CDR3 size: 16 residues. J lost 2 bases, V lost 2 bases, and 6 bases had no gene match. The germline V gene encodes CDR1 MNHNS and CDR2 SASEGT. As DNA, the CDR3 is TGTGCCAGCAGTGAACCCCGGGACTACCCCTACAATGAGCAGTTCTTC. Amino acid sequence: CASSEPRDYPYNEQFF.

This chain joins TRBV11-2 and TRBJ2-2; 8 bases match TRBD1. The V segment lost 2 bases and the J segment 6 bases; nucleotides outside the gene matches: 8. Germline V lookup: CDR1 SGHAT, CDR2 FQNNGV. The CDR3 is 16 amino acids. The chain's CDR3 is CASSLWTGILPGELFF. The CDR3 DNA reads TGTGCCAGCAGCTTATGGACAGGGATACTGCCCGGGGAGCTGTTTTTT.

The chain carries TRBV6-1 and TRBJ1-4; D perhaps matches TRBD1 (6 bases). V lost 5 bases to trimming and J lost 8 bases, with 15 bases between them. CDR3 length equals 14 residues. In germline, CDR1 is MNHNS, CDR2 SASEGT. CDR3 amino acids: CASSQRGSIEKLFF. Here the CDR3 DNA reads TGTGCCAGCAGTCAAAGGGGGTCGATCGAAAAACTGTTTTTT.

The V call is TRBV6-5, the J call TRBJ2-1; possibly TRBD1 for D (5 bases). The germline CDR1 and CDR2 sequences are MNHEY and SVGAGI. This CDR3 has 15 residues. The ends were cut back, 2 bases at V and 4 bases at J, with 12 bases in the middle. The CDR3, as DNA: TGTGCCAGCAGTTACGTGGGGCTAGGATACAATGAGCAGTTCTTC. Its translation: CASSYVGLGYNEQFF.

The chain couples TRBV27 to TRBJ1-1, with 7 bases aligning to TRBD1. This CDR3 is 13 amino acids long. The V gene's germline CDR1 is MNHEY and CDR2 SMNVEV (reference sequence). V lost 6 bases and J lost 6; bases outside the gene matches: 7. CDR3 amino acids: CASSQGTVSEAFF. The CDR3 bases are TGTGCCAGCAGCCAGGGGACAGTGTCTGAAGCTTTCTTT.

This clone has just one count. The V and J genes are TRBV27 and TRBJ2-7; no firm D call. Trimming stripped 4 bases from V and 1 base from J, with 2 bases between. The CDR3 has 11 residues. The V gene's germline CDR1 is MNHEY and CDR2 SMNVEV (reference sequence). The CDR3 spells CASSSSYEQYF. As DNA, the CDR3 is TGTGCCAGCAGTTCTTCCTACGAGCAGTACTTC.

This chain joins TRBV4-2 and TRBJ1-4; 8 positions agree with TRBD1. CDR1 and CDR2 (germline): LGHNA, YNFKEQ. The CDR3 has 15 amino acids. The ends lost 3 bases at V and 6 bases at J; junction bases unmatched: 6. The CDR3 region is CASSHGQGRDEKLFF. CDR3 nucleotide sequence: TGTGCCAGCAGCCATGGACAGGGTCGAGATGAAAAACTGTTTTTT.

This chain joins TRBV9 and TRBJ2-3; D perhaps matches TRBD1 (6 bases). The CDR3 runs 16 residues. Germline V gene lookup returns CDR1 SGDLS and CDR2 YYNGEE. V lost 3 bases to trimming and J lost 0 bases, with 14 bases between them. CDR3 in amino acids: CASSATTGLSTDTQYF. DNA of the CDR3: TGTGCCAGCAGCGCCACCACAGGGCTTAGCACAGATACGCAGTATTTT.

This chain connects TRBV29-1 to TRBJ2-1; D might be TRBD1 (5 bases). The V gene's germline CDR1 is SQVTM and CDR2 ANQGSEA. This CDR3 is built from 12 residues. Deletions cut 4 bases from V and 2 bases from J, with 6 bases between. The CDR3 region has the DNA TGCAGCGTTGGACAGACCTACAATGAGCAGTTCTTC. This sequence encodes CSVGQTYNEQFF.

J is TRBJ2-7 and V is TRBV28; D is ambiguous. This CDR3 has 14 amino acids. Germline CDR1 is MDHEN and CDR2 is SYDVKM. The V end lost 6 bases, the J end lost 2 bases, and 14 bases lay between the germline ends. The chain's CDR3 is CASSPRLTPYEQYF. CDR3 nucleotide sequence: TGTGCCAGCAGCCCCCGACTTACCCCCTACGAGCAGTACTTC.

This chain joins TRBV2 and TRBJ2-7, with D possibly being TRBD1 (6 bases). This CDR3 region has 14 residues. Trimming took 8 bases from V and 1 from J, leaving 15 bases between them. Per the germline V gene, CDR1 is SNHLY and CDR2 is FYNNEI. CDR3 sequence (DNA): TGTGCCAGCCTAAGGACAGCAACTTCCTACGAGCAGTACGTC. It codes for CASLRTATSYEQYV.

The chain couples TRBV20-1 to TRBJ2-1; D gene ambiguous. There are 10 residues in the CDR3. CDR1 and CDR2 (germline): DFQATT, SNEGSKA (reference sequence). In DNA, the CDR3 is TGCAGGCCGGGTCTGGGTGAGCAGTTCTTC. It yields the protein CRPGLGEQFF.

As regards this clone: An end of the junction does not agree with germline; a read error may underlie this. The chain links TRBV7-9 to TRBJ1-3; D uncertain. Germline V gene sequence: CDR1 SEHNR, CDR2 FQNEAQ (reference sequence). CDR3 length equals 12 residues. This chain's CDR3 is CSSSYSGNTIYF. The DNA for the CDR3 is TGTTCCAGCAGTTACTCTGGAAACACCATATATTTT.

The rearrangement joins TRBV5-1 to TRBJ1-2, with TRBD1 matching over 7 bases. This CDR3 has 14 residues. V lost 4 bases to trimming and J lost 8 bases; unmatched junction nucleotides: 11. Germline values: CDR1 SGHRS, CDR2 YFSETQ. For the CDR3, the DNA is TGCGCCAGCAGCACCCCGGGACAGCTCCCCGGCTACACCTTC. Amino acid sequence: CASSTPGQLPGYTF.

A few counts support this clone. CDR3 region: CAGGAGGQETQYF. The CDR3 nucleotides are TGTGCCGGGGGGGCGGGAGGGCAAGAGACCCAGTACTTC. The rearrangement uses TRBV30 and TRBJ2-5; 9 positions match TRBD2. With V trimmed by 8 bases and J by 2 bases, 6 bases remained unmatched. The CDR3 loop spans 13 amino acids. Germline CDR1 GTSNPN, CDR2 SVGIG (reference sequence).

The gene calls are TRBV27 and TRBJ2-3; a weak D match, TRBD1 (6 bases). Trimming took 6 bases from V and 0 from J, leaving 19 bases between them. In germline, CDR1 is MNHEY, CDR2 SMNVEV (reference sequence). This CDR3 has 17 amino acids. In nucleotides, the CDR3 is TGTGCCAGCAGACCGGGACACACAGCAACTAGCACAGATACGCAGTATTTT. Amino acids: CASRPGHTATSTDTQYF.

The chain combines TRBV5-6 with TRBJ1-4, with D possibly TRBD1 on 5 matching bases. V was cut by 5 bases and J by 14 bases, with 16 bases left in between. The CDR3 is 12 amino acids. Germline CDR1 is SGHDT and CDR2 is YYEEEE. The CDR3, as DNA: TGTGCCAGCAGTCCCCCTACGGGGGGGCTGTTTTTT. It is translated as CASSPPTGGLFF.

This chain links TRBV7-2 with TRBJ2-2; D is undetermined. The ends were cut back, 5 bases at V and 7 bases at J, with 8 bases in the middle. The CDR3 extends over 12 amino acids. Germline V gene lookup returns CDR1 SGHTA and CDR2 FQGNSA. The CDR3 coding sequence is TGTGCCAGCAGCCCATATAGCGGGGAGCTGTTTTTT. Its translation is CASSPYSGELFF.

V usage is TRBV21-1 and J usage is TRBJ1-1; no DNA check was done on the table's D call, TRBD1. TRBV21-1 is given as a pseudogene. CDR3 length: 16 amino acids. CDR3 coding DNA: TGTGCCAGCAGCCTGGCCCCAGGTGTAACGAACACTGAAGCTTTCTTT. Residues: CASSLAPGVTNTEAFF.

Only one count was recorded for this clone. The J gene is TRBJ1-5, the V gene TRBV19; TRBD1 might be the D (5 bases). Trimming removed 7 bases at V and 2 bases at J, with 12 bases between. This CDR3 has 14 amino acids. From germline, CDR1 is LNHDA and CDR2 SQIVND (reference sequence). This chain's CDR3 is CASTRRGGNQPQHF. As DNA, the CDR3 is TGTGCCAGTACTCGGAGGGGCGGCAATCAGCCCCAGCATTTT.

The rearrangement links TRBV2 to TRBJ1-5; the D gene is possibly TRBD1 (6 bases). This CDR3 has 13 residues. CDR1 and CDR2 from the germline V gene are SNHLY and FYNNEI. V was trimmed by 8 bases and J by 1 base, leaving 9 bases between them. Here the CDR3 reads CASRGASNQPQHF. CDR3 nucleotides: TGTGCCAGCCGGGGGGCGAGCAATCAGCCCCAGCATTTT.